This TCR beta chain was observed in a study of T cells in Graves' hyperthyroidism and ophthalmopathy. General study points: Ophthalmopathy got predicted by the model a median 6.5 months before its onset.

This clonotype was seen many times. Its antigen is undetermined. Using RNA transcripts as the source, TCR beta CDR3 regions were amplified. During a first-round RT-PCR of the TCR CDR3, the HTBI primer set was used. Via MiXCR, TCRdb re-called the multiplex PCR reads, giving one row per CDR3 protein. Among some 580,000 distinct CDR3 sequences listed, around 16% were seen once. CDR3 length: 15 residues. Deletions cut 8 bases from V and 8 bases from J, with 24 bases between. Germline V gene data show CDR1 as SEHNR and CDR2 as FQNEAQ (reference sequence). Criteria for exclusion of patients were uncontrolled infection, other autoimmune disease, pregnancy or lactation. Clinical symptoms, serum thyroxine and TRAb, thyroid ultrasound and orbital computed tomography were used for the diagnoses.

The J gene is TRBJ1-2, the V gene TRBV7-9, with D unresolved. The sequencing input was blood. The TCR originated in a middle-aged woman with Graves' ophthalmopathy. CDR3 nucleotide sequence: TGTGCCAGCTCCGAGGGAAGGTCCCGATTTTTCGGCTACACCTTC. Translation gives CASSEGRSRFFGYTF.